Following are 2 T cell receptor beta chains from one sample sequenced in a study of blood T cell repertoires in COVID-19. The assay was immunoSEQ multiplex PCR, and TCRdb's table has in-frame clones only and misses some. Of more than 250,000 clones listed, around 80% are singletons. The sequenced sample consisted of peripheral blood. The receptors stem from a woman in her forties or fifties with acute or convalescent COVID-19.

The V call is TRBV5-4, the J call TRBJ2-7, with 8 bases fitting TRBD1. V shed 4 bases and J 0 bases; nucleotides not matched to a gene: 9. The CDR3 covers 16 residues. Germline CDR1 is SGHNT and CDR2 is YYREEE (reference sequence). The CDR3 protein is CASSLSDRGASYEQYF. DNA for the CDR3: TGTGCCAGCAGCCTGTCTGACAGGGGTGCCTCCTACGAGCAGTACTTC. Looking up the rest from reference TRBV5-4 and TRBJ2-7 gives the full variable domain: ETGVTQSPTHLIKTRGQQVTLRCSSQSGHNTVSWYQQALGQGPQFIFQYYREEENGRGNFPPRFSGLQFPNYSSELNVNALELDDSALYLCASSLSDRGASYEQYFGPGTRLTVT.

The CDR3 nucleotides read TGCGCCAGCAGCTTGGGAGCACTAGCGGCTAACACCGGGGAGCTGTTTTTT. It translates to CASSLGALAANTGELFF. The genes are TRBV5-1 and TRBJ2-2; 8 nucleotides agree with TRBD2. V dropped 0 bases and J dropped 2; count of bases not matched to a gene: 6. Germline V gene lookup returns CDR1 SGHRS and CDR2 YFSETQ. The CDR3 has 17 amino acids. Drawing the rest from reference TRBV5-1 and TRBJ2-2, the complete variable domain is KAGVTQTPRYLIKTRGQQVTLSCSPISGHRSVSWYQQTPGQGLQFLFEYFSETQRNKGNFPGRFSGRQFSNSRSEMNVSTLELGDSALYLCASSLGALAANTGELFFGEGSRLTVL.